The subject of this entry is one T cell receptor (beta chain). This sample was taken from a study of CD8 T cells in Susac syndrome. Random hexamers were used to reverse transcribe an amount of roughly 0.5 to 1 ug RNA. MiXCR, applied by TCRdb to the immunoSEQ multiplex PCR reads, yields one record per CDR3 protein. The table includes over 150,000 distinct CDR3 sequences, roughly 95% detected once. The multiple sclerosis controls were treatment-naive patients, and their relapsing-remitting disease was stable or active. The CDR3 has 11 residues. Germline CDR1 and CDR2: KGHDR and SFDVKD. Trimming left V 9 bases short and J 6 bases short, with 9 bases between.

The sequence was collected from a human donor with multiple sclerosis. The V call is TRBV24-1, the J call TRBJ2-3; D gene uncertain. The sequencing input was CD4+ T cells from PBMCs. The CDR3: CATGGSDTQYF. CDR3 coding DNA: TGTGCCACCGGCGGCTCTGATACGCAGTATTTT.